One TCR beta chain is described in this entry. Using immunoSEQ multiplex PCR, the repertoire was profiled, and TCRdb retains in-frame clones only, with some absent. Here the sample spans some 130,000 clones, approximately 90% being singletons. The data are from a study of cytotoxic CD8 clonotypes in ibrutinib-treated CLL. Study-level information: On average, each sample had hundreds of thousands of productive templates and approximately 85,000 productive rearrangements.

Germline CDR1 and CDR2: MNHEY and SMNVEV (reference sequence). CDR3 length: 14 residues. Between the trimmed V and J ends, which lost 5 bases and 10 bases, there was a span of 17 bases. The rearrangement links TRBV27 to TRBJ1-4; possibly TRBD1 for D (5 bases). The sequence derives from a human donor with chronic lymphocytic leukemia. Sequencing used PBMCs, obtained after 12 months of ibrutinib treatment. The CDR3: CASSQGGFIGKLFF. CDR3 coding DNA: TGTGCCAGCAGTCAGGGAGGGTTTATCGGAAAACTGTTTTTT.